The 6 T cell receptor beta chains presented below share a single source sample, sequenced in a study of blood T cell repertoires in COVID-19. Some clones are missing from TCRdb's copy, which holds only in-frame ones; the method was immunoSEQ multiplex PCR. This table holds around 180,000 clones, 74% found once. Sequenced input: peripheral blood. Receptor source: a woman at least 80 years old with acute or convalescent COVID-19.

The V call is TRBV5-1, the J call TRBJ1-3; D possibly corresponds to TRBD1 (6 bases). V gave up 4 bases and J gave up 0 bases, with 14 bases separating them. The CDR3 length is 16 residues. Germline V gene sequence: CDR1 SGHRS, CDR2 YFSETQ. As DNA, the CDR3 is TGCGCCAGCAGCCCGACGACAGGTGACTCTGGAAACACCATATATTTT. Translation gives CASSPTTGDSGNTIYF.

This sequence joins TRBV24-1 and TRBJ2-5; 12 nucleotides agree with TRBD2. The CDR3 runs to 18 residues. The V gene end was trimmed by 2 bases and the J gene end by 5 bases; junction bases not matched to a gene: 11. Germline CDR1 is KGHDR and CDR2 is SFDVKD. The CDR3 reads CATSDSSGLAGHLETQYF. The DNA of the CDR3 is TGTGCCACCAGTGATTCTTCCGGACTAGCGGGACATCTGGAGACCCAGTACTTC.

The V call is TRBV19, the J call TRBJ1-1, with 8 bases that match TRBD1. The ends lost 4 bases at V and 10 bases at J; junction bases unmatched: 8. The CDR3 extends over 13 amino acids. From germline, CDR1 is LNHDA and CDR2 SQIVND (reference sequence). CDR3 sequence: CASSTPDRAVAFF. Written as DNA, the CDR3 is TGTGCCAGTAGTACCCCGGACAGGGCGGTAGCTTTCTTT.

The chain recombines TRBV7-7 with TRBJ2-1, with D maybe TRBD2 (5 bases). V lost 5 bases and J 2 bases, leaving 7 bases between the germline ends. The CDR3 has 13 residues. The germline CDR1 and CDR2 sequences are SSHAT and FNYEAQ (reference sequence). This CDR3 reads CASSAGTYNEQFF. The CDR3 DNA is TGTGCCAGCAGCGCCGGGACCTACAATGAGCAGTTCTTC.

The CDR3 region has the DNA TGTGCCAGCAAACAACCGGGACTAGCGGGAGGAGATACGCAGTATTTT. Protein: CASKQPGLAGGDTQYF. This rearrangement joins TRBV28 to TRBJ2-3; 15 bases agree with TRBD2. The J segment lost 5 bases and the V segment lost 7 bases, leaving 7 bases of the junction unmatched. Germline CDR1 is MDHEN and CDR2 is SYDVKM. This CDR3 has 16 residues.

Many counts were recorded for this clone. The chain couples TRBV19 to TRBJ1-6; possible D gene TRBD1, 5 bases. The V gene's germline CDR1 is LNHDA and CDR2 SQIVND (reference sequence). Trimming left V 7 bases short and J 5 bases short, with 9 bases between. This CDR3 has 13 amino acids. The CDR3 nucleotides read TGTGCCAGTAAGGAGGGGAATAATTCACCCCTCCACTTT. Translation gives CASKEGNNSPLHF.